This TCR beta chain was retrieved from a study of blood T cell repertoires in COVID-19. Study background: The origin of the acute and convalescent COVID-19 samples was the United States, Italy and Spain.

There are 15 residues in the CDR3. V lost 7 bases, J lost 9 bases, and 14 bases stayed unmatched. Germline CDR1 is MNHEY and CDR2 is SMNVEV (reference sequence). As originally analysed: Nucleated cell number was recorded as an estimate derived from reference gene primer amplification. Sequencing was performed with immunoSEQ multiplex PCR; in TCRdb, only in-frame clones are kept and a portion is missing. The V and J calls and the clone size are those of that table, but D and trimming were determined from the DNA. The sample carries some 270,000 clones, around 90% recorded once. The clonotype comes from a middle-aged man who had been exposed to COVID-19. Sequenced sample: PBMCs or T cells enriched from blood (not recorded which). The rearrangement uses TRBV27 and TRBJ2-1, with 8 bases matching TRBD1. The CDR3 DNA reads as TGTGCCAGCATGTGGCGGACAGGGACGTACGGTGAGCAGTTCTTC. It translates to CASMWRTGTYGEQFF.